The TCR beta chain described here comes from a study of blood T cells in healthy people across ages. Alongside a J-beta primer mix, a sample-barcoded 5' primer served in a second PCR lasting about 7 to 12 cycles. Every single cDNA molecule received a tag from a template-switch adaptor with 12 random nucleotides. Every sample produced at least 2.5 million CDR3-containing paired-end reads. MiXCR was run by TCRdb on the 5' RACE reads, yielding one entry per CDR3 protein. This table has about 1.8 million distinct CDR3 sequences, about 49% appearing once. Donors were healthy Caucasian individuals from Russia aged roughly 6 to 90. PBMCs numbering at least 7 million were isolated per sample. What was sequenced was blood. The sequence was obtained from a woman in her 40s in good health.

In DNA, the CDR3 is TGTGCCAGCAGCTTCGGGACTAGCGGGGGGAAACAAGAGACCCAGTACTTC. Protein: CASSFGTSGGKQETQYF. This chain uses TRBV7-9 with TRBJ2-5; 15 positions match TRBD2. Germline CDR1 and CDR2: SEHNR and FQNEAQ (reference sequence). This CDR3 has 17 residues. With 3 bases clipped from V and 2 bases from J, the junction kept 4 bases outside the gene matches.